Listed below are T cell receptor beta chains from one sample, sequenced in a study of CD4 T cells in relation to SARS-CoV-2 and coronaviruses. Their antigens are not known. Assay: immunoSEQ multiplex PCR; the TCRdb copy retains only in-frame clones and omits some. Of tens of thousands of clones listed, 84% are singletons. Sample: naive CD4+ T cells from PBMCs, cultured in vitro. These receptors all stem from an adult with COVID-19. Each CDR3 is given with its conserved first and last residue. D genes are given only for firm matches. The size field is filled for only some rows; it gives once, few, many or a size class.

clone_size j_call v_call d_call cdr3_nt cdr3_aa
- TRBJ2-3 TRBV29-1 - TGCAGCGTTGAACCAGAGGATACGCAGTATTTT CSVEPEDTQYF
- TRBJ2-7 TRBV18 - TGTGCCAGCTCACCGGACTACGAGCAGTACTTC CASSPDYEQYF
- TRBJ1-1 TRBV5-1 - TGCGCCAGCAGCTTAGGGGGTAGAAGTGAAGCTTTCTTT CASSLGGRSEAFF
- TRBJ1-2 TRBV28 - TGTGCCAGCCGGGACAAGCCTAACTATGGCTACACCTTC CASRDKPNYGYTF
- TRBJ2-1 TRBV7-2 TRBD2 TGTGCCAGCAGCTTAGGGCTAGCGGGATGGTTCTTC CASSLGLAGWFF
- TRBJ2-5 TRBV24-1 - TGTGCCACCAGTGATACACGCCGAGACCAAGAGACCCAGTACTTC CATSDTRRDQETQYF
- TRBJ1-3 TRBV28 - TGTGCCAGCAGTTTCCGCGGGGGCTCTGGAAACACCATATATTTT CASSFRGGSGNTIYF
- TRBJ2-3 TRBV14 - TGTGCCAGCAGCCAAAGGAGACTTGGAGATACGCAGTATTTT CASSQRRLGDTQYF
- TRBJ1-1 TRBV3-1/TRBV3-2 - TGTGCCAGCAGCCCCCTAACAGGGATGAACACTGAAGCTTTCTTT CASSPLTGMNTEAFF
- TRBJ1-4 TRBV18 - TGTGCCAGCTCACCAGGACAGCTTGCAACTAATGAAAAACTGTTTTTT CASSPGQLATNEKLFF
- TRBJ1-2 TRBV27 TRBD1 TGTGCCAGCAGTTCGGACAGGGGTGTCTATGGCTACACCTTC CASSSDRGVYGYTF
- TRBJ2-3 TRBV11-3 - TGTGCCAGCAGCGCAAGATTCGGCACAGATACGCAGTATTTT CASSARFGTDTQYF
- TRBJ2-3 TRBV19 - TGTGCCAGTAGTATAGGGTTCCGCACAGATACGCAGTATTTT CASSIGFRTDTQYF
- TRBJ2-5 TRBV7-8 - TGTGCCAGCAGCTTAGGGTCTACAAGCTACCAAGAGACCCAGTACTTC CASSLGSTSYQETQYF
few TRBJ1-2 TRBV18 - TGTGCCAGCTCACCACCGAGTAAACAGGTCTATGGCTACACCTTC CASSPPSKQVYGYTF
- TRBJ2-6 TRBV7-8 - TGTGCCAGCAGCCCAGGACGGACCATCTCTGGGGCCAACGTCCTGACTTTC CASSPGRTISGANVLTF
- TRBJ1-1 TRBV7-6 TRBD1 TGTGCCAGCAGCTTTATCCTCGGGACAGGGCAGGGTTTCACTGAAGCTTTCTTT CASSFILGTGQGFTEAFF
- TRBJ2-3 TRBV11-3 - TGTGCCAGCAGCCCGTCAACAGGCACAGATACGCAGTATTTT CASSPSTGTDTQYF
once TRBJ1-2 TRBV5-6 - TGTGCCAGCAGCTTGTACAGGGAAGGCTACACCTTC CASSLYREGYTF
once TRBJ2-7 TRBV18 TRBD2 TGTGCCAGCTCACCGGTTGGTGGGAGGGCCTCTAACGAGCAGTACTTC CASSPVGGRASNEQYF
- TRBJ2-1 TRBV28 - TGTGCCAGCAGTTTATCATCCGGGACTGCATACAATGAGCAGTTCTTC CASSLSSGTAYNEQFF
- TRBJ1-2 TRBV10-3 - TGTGCCATCAGTGAGTCCCAGGGGATCGGCTACACCTTC CAISESQGIGYTF
- TRBJ2-3 TRBV12-3/TRBV12-4 - TGTGCCAGCAGGCTTAGGACAGATACGCAGTATTTT CASRLRTDTQYF
- TRBJ2-1 TRBV28 TRBD2 TGTGCCAGCAGTTTATCTTCGATTAGATATGGCGGGAGAGACAATGAGCAGTTCTTC CASSLSSIRYGGRDNEQFF
- TRBJ1-1 TRBV9 - TGTGCCAGCAGCGTAAAGGAAGGGGCCCAAGCTTTCTTT CASSVKEGAQAFF
- TRBJ2-1 TRBV9 TRBD2 TGTGCCAACCGGGGAGGGAGCGACTACTACAATGAGCAGTTCTTC CANRGGSDYYNEQFF
- TRBJ1-2 TRBV10-3 - TGTGCCATCAGTGTGACATTGTACTATGGCTACACCTTC CAISVTLYYGYTF